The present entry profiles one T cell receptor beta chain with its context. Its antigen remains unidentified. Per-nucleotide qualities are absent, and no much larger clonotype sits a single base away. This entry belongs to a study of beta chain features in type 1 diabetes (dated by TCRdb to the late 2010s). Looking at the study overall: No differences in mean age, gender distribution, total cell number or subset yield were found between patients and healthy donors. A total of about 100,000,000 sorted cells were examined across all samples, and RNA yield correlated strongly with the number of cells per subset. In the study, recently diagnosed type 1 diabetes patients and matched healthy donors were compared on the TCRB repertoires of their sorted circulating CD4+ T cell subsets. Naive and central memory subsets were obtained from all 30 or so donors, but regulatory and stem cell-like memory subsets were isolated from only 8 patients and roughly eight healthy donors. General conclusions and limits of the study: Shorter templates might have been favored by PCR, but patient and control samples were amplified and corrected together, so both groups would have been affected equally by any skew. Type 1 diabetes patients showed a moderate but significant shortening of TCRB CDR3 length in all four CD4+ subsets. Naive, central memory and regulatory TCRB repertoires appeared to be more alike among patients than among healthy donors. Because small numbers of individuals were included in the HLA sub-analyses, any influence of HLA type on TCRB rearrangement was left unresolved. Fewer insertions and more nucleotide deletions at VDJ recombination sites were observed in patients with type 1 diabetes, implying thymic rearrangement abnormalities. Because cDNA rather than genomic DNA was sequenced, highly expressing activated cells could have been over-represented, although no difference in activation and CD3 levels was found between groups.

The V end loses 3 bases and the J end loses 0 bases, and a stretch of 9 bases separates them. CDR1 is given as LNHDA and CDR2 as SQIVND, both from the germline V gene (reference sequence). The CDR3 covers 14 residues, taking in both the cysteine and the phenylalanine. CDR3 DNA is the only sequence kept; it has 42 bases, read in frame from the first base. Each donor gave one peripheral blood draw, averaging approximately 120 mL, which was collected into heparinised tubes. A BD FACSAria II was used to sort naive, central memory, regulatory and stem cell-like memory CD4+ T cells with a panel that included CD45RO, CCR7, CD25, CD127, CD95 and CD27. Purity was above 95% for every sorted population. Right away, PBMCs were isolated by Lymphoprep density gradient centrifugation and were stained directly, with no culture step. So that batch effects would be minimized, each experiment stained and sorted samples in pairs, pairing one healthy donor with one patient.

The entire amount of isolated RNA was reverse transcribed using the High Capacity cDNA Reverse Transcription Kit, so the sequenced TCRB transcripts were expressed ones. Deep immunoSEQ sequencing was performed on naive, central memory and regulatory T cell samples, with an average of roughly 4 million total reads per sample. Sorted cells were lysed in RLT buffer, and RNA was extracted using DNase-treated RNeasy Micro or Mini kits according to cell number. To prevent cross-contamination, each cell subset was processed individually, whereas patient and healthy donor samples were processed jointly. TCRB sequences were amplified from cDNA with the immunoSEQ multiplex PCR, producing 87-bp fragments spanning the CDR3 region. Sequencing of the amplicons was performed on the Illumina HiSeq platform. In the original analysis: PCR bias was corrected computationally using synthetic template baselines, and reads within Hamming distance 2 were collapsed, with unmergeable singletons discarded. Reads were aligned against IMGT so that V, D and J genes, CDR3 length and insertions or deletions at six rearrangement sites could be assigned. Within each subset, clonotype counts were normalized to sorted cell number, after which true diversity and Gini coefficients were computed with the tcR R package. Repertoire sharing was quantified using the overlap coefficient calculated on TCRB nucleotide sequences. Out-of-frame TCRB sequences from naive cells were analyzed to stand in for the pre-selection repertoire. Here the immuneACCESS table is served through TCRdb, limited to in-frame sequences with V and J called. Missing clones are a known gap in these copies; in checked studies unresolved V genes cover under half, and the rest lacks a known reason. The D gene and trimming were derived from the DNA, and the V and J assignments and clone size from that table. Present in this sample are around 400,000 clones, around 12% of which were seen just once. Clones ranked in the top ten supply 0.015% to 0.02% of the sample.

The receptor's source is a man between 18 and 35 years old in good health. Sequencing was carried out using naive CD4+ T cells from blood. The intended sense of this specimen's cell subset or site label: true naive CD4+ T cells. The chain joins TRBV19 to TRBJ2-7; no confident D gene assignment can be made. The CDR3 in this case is CASSMRIYSYEQYF. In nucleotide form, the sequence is TGTGCCAGTAGTATGCGTATTTACTCCTACGAGCAGTACTTC. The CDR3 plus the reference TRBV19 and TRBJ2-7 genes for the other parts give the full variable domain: DGGITQSPKYLFRKEGQNVTLSCEQNLNHDAMYWYRQDPGQGLRLIYYSQIVNDFQKGDIAEGYSVSREKKESFPLTVTSAQKNPTAFYLCASSMRIYSYEQYFGPGTRLTVT.